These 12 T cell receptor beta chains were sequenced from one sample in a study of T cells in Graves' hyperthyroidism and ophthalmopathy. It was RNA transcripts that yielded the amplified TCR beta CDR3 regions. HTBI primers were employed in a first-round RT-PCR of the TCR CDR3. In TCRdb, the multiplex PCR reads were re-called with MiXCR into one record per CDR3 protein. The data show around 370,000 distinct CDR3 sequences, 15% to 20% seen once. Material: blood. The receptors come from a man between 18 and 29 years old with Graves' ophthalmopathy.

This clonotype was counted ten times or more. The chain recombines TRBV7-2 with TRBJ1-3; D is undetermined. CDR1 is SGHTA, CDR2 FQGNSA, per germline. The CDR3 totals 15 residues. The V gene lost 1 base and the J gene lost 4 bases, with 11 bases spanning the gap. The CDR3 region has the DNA TGTGCCAGCAGCTTAGGGTACCTCTTGGGAAACACCATATATTTT. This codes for CASSLGYLLGNTIYF.

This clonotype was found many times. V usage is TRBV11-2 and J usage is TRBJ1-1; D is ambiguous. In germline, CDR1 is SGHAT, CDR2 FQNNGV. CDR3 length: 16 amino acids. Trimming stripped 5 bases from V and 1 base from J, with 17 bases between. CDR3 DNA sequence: TGTGCCAGCAGCGGGCCGGAAGGGCGAAAGAACACTGAAGCTTTCTTT. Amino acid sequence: CASSGPEGRKNTEAFF.

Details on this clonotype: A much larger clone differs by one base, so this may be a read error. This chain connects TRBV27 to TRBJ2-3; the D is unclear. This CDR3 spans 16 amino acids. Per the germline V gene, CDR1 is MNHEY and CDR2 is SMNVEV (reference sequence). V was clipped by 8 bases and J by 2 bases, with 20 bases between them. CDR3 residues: CASGTLGEALTDTQYF. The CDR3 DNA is TGTGCCAGCGGTACCCTTGGAGAGGCACTCACAGATACGCAGTATTTT.

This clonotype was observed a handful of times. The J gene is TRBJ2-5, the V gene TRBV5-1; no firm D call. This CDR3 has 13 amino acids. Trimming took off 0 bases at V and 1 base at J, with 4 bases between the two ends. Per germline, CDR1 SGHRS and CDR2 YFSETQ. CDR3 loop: CASSLDPQETQYF. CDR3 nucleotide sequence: TGCGCCAGCAGCTTGGACCCCCAAGAGACCCAGTACTTC.

In DNA form, the CDR3 reads TGTGCCAGTATTGGAACAGGGACCTCCAATAAAGCCCAGCATTTT. Translating it yields CASIGTGTSNKAQHF. The V call is TRBV19, the J call TRBJ1-5; a possible D gene is TRBD1 (6 bases). Germline assignment: CDR1 LNHDA and CDR2 SQIVND (reference sequence). Trimming removed 7 bases at V and 11 bases at J, with 24 bases between. CDR3 size: 15 residues.

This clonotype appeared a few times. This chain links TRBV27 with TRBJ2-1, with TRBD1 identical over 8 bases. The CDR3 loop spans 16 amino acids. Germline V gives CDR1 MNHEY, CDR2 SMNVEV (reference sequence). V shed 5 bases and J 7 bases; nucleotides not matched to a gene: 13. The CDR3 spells CASSLNRGIALNEQFF. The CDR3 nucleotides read TGTGCCAGCAGTCTAAACAGGGGGATAGCGTTGAATGAGCAGTTCTTC.

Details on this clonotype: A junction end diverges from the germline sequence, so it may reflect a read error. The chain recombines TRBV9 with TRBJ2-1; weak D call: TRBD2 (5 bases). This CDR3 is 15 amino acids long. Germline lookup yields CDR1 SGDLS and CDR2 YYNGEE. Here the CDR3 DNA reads TGTGCCAGCAGCGTCTACCAGGAGGCCTATAATGAGCAGTTCTTC. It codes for CASSVYQEAYNEQFF.

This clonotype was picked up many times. This chain's CDR3 is CASNPDWQGRNIQYF. The CDR3 coding sequence is TGTGCCAGCAACCCGGATTGGCAGGGAAGAAACATTCAGTACTTC. This chain links TRBV7-9 with TRBJ2-4, with D possibly being TRBD1 (5 bases). Germline CDR1 SEHNR, CDR2 FQNEAQ (reference sequence). The length of the CDR3 is 15 residues. V lost 7 bases to trimming and J lost 6 bases, with 19 bases between them.

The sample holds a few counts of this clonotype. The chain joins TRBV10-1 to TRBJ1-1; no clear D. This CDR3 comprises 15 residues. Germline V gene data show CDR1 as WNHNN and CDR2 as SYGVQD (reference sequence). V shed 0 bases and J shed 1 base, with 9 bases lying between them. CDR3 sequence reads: CASSESKGRNTEAFF. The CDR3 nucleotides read TGCGCCAGCAGTGAGTCAAAGGGAAGGAACACTGAAGCTTTCTTT.

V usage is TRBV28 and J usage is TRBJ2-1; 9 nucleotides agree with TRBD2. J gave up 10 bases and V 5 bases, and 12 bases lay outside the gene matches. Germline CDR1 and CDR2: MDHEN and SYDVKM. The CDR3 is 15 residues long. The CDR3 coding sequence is TGTGCCAGCAGTCGCCCCGGGACTAGCACCCCAGAGCAGTTCTTC. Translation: CASSRPGTSTPEQFF.

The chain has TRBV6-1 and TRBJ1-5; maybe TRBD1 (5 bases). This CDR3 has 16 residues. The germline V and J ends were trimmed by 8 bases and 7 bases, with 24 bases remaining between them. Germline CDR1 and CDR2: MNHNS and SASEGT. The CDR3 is CASLPRSAGIGQPQHF. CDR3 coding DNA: TGTGCCAGCCTACCGCGATCGGCAGGGATAGGACAGCCCCAGCATTTT.

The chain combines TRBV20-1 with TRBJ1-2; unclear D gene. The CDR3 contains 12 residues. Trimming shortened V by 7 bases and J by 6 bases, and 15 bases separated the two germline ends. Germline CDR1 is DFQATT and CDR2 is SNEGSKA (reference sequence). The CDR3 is CSGDTPRHGYTF. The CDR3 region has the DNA TGCAGTGGGGATACACCAAGACATGGCTACACCTTC.